Presented here are 15 T cell receptor beta chains from one specimen sequenced in a study of spatial heterogeneity in lung cancer. This sample's time point: sample taken at primary tumor resection. TCRdb reprocessed the 5' RACE reads with MiXCR, giving one entry per CDR3 protein. The sample carries approximately 21,000 distinct CDR3 sequences, around 3.2% recorded once. The source was PBMCs, collected at surgery. These receptors originate from a female donor with early-stage non-small cell lung cancer.

This clonotype was observed at least ten times. This chain uses TRBV7-3 with TRBJ2-3, with D unclear. The CDR3 spans 13 residues. Germline V gene data show CDR1 as SGHTA and CDR2 as FQGTGA. V lost 0 bases, J lost 3 bases, and 4 bases lay in between. CDR3 sequence reads: CASSLTQTDTQYF. CDR3 nucleotide sequence: TGTGCCAGCAGCTTAACGCAGACAGATACGCAGTATTTT.

Ten or more counts support this clonotype. The V gene is TRBV4-1, the J gene TRBJ2-7, with 7 bases matching TRBD2. This CDR3 has 16 amino acids. Germline-derived CDR1 and CDR2 are MGHRA and YSYEKL. V lost 3 bases to trimming and J lost 3 bases; unmatched junction nucleotides: 11. The CDR3 nucleotides are TGCGCCAGCAGCCAGTTTACTAGCGTCGGGAACTACGAGCAGTACTTC. This gives the protein CASSQFTSVGNYEQYF.

This clonotype has at least ten counts. The V call is TRBV11-2, the J call TRBJ2-1; TRBD2 matches at 7 bases. The CDR3 runs 15 residues. Per germline, CDR1 SGHAT and CDR2 FQNNGV. J lost 7 bases, V lost 1 base, and 7 bases had no gene match. The CDR3 reads CASSLVRGRVNEQFF. The CDR3 DNA reads TGTGCCAGCAGCTTAGTACGGGGGAGGGTGAATGAGCAGTTCTTC.

The table lists this clonotype with many counts. The rearrangement uses TRBV20-1 and TRBJ2-1, with D possibly TRBD2 on 7 matching bases. The germline V gene encodes CDR1 DFQATT and CDR2 SNEGSKA (reference sequence). CDR3 length: 15 residues. V lost 0 bases, J lost 5 bases, and 14 bases lay in between. Here the CDR3 DNA reads TGCAGTGCTAGAGATCTTGGGGGGGGCAACAATGAGCAGTTCTTC. This translates into CSARDLGGGNNEQFF.

This clonotype has just a few counts. This sequence joins TRBV2 and TRBJ1-2; possibly TRBD1 for D (5 bases). CDR3 size: 14 residues. Deletions cut 9 bases from V and 2 bases from J, with 16 bases between. The V gene's germline CDR1 is SNHLY and CDR2 FYNNEI. DNA for the CDR3: TGTGCCAGTAACCCGCGGGGCGGGAACTATGGCTACACCTTC. This sequence encodes CASNPRGGNYGYTF.

At least ten counts were recorded for this clonotype. The rearrangement links TRBV10-1 to TRBJ2-7; TRBD1 matches 9 bases. The germline V gene encodes CDR1 WNHNN and CDR2 SYGVQD (reference sequence). J lost 2 bases, V lost 5 bases, and 19 bases had no gene match. The CDR3 runs to 19 residues. The CDR3 coding sequence is TGCGCCAGCAGTCAGTGCCCGGGACAGGGTTGTGTTCTAGCCTACGAGCAGTACTTC. It encodes CASSQCPGQGCVLAYEQYF.

Ten or more counts support this clonotype. The chain joins TRBV5-1 to TRBJ1-6; the match to TRBD1 covers 9 bases. The CDR3 runs 17 residues. The V gene end was trimmed by 3 bases and the J gene end by 6 bases; junction bases not matched to a gene: 10. From germline, CDR1 is SGHRS and CDR2 YFSETQ. The CDR3 DNA follows: TGCGCCAGCAGCTGGGGACAGGGTAACGGGGGTAATTCACCCCTCCACTTT. It yields the protein CASSWGQGNGGNSPLHF.

Ten or more counts support this clonotype. The chain employs TRBV9 and TRBJ2-2; TRBD2 matches 7 bases. This CDR3 has 17 amino acids. Germline lookup yields CDR1 SGDLS and CDR2 YYNGEE. Trimming removed 3 bases from V and 0 bases from J; junction bases left unmatched: 8. CDR3: CASSARRRETNTGELFF. In DNA, the CDR3 is TGTGCCAGCAGCGCCCGGCGGCGGGAGACGAACACCGGGGAGCTGTTTTTT.

The chain combines TRBV6-5 with TRBJ2-3; D gene uncertain. V was pared by 2 bases and J by 4 bases, with 13 bases between. The germline gives CDR1 MNHEY, CDR2 SVGAGI. This CDR3 has 15 residues. For the CDR3, the DNA is TGTGCCAGCAGTTACCAGCCAGGCCGGCCAGATACGCAGTATTTT. It codes for CASSYQPGRPDTQYF.

By proportion, this clonotype is medium-sized. V gene TRBV20-1 combines with J gene TRBJ2-3; D is ambiguous. This CDR3 is 12 amino acids long. Germline assignment: CDR1 DFQATT and CDR2 SNEGSKA (reference sequence). V was shortened by 4 bases and J by 4 bases, with 9 bases between the two germline ends. Here the CDR3 DNA reads TGCAGTGCTAAGAAAGATTCAGATACGCAGTATTTT. Protein sequence: CSAKKDSDTQYF.

This clonotype has a count of ten or more. The chain has TRBV7-3 and TRBJ2-2, with 8 bases lining up with TRBD1. Germline V CDR1 and CDR2: SGHTA, FQGTGA. Trimming removed 11 bases from V and 7 bases from J; junction bases left unmatched: 9. The CDR3 consists of 13 residues. The CDR3 DNA reads as TGTGCCGTCGGTCAGGGGGCTGACGGGGAGCTGTTTTTT. This translates into CAVGQGADGELFF.

This clonotype has a count of ten or more. V gene TRBV7-9 combines with J gene TRBJ1-1; no clear D. Germline CDR1 reads SEHNR; CDR2 reads FQNEAQ (reference sequence). The V end lost 1 base, the J end lost 11 bases, and 11 bases lay between the germline ends. CDR3 length: 12 residues. CDR3 protein: CASSLDGFEAFF. The CDR3 DNA is TGTGCCAGCAGCTTAGATGGGTTCGAGGCTTTCTTT.

This clonotype was counted many times. The chain employs TRBV3-1 and TRBJ1-5; TRBD1 might be the D (5 bases). Germline V gives CDR1 LGHDT, CDR2 YNNKEL (reference sequence). V lost 4 bases, J lost 9 bases, and 10 bases lay in between. The CDR3 has 12 amino acids. For the CDR3, the DNA is TGTGCCAGCAGCCCTATGGGGGGGCCCCAGCATTTT. The encoded protein is CASSPMGGPQHF.

This clonotype was seen at least ten times. This chain uses TRBV7-9 with TRBJ2-1, with D possibly matching TRBD1 (6 bases). The CDR3 has 16 residues. Germline CDR1 and CDR2: SEHNR and FQNEAQ (reference sequence). V was clipped by 5 bases and J by 3 bases, with 17 bases between them. The CDR3 reads CASSLFTGSFYNEQFF. The CDR3 DNA is TGTGCCAGCAGCCTGTTTACAGGGAGTTTCTACAATGAGCAGTTCTTC.

This clonotype was seen repeatedly, ten times or more. The DNA for the CDR3 is TGTGCCACCAGCATTTCAGGGGTCGAGCAGTACTTC. This codes for CATSISGVEQYF. The V gene is TRBV15, the J gene TRBJ2-7; maybe TRBD1 (6 bases). Trimming removed 4 bases at V and 6 bases at J, with 10 bases between. Germline values: CDR1 LNHNV, CDR2 YYDKDF (reference sequence). CDR3 length: 12 residues.